This TCR beta chain originates from a study of T-cell reconstitution after alpha-beta-depleted transplantation in children. In germline, CDR1 is PRHDT, CDR2 FYEKMQ (reference sequence). This CDR3 is built from 15 residues. V was cut by 5 bases and J by 3 bases, with 16 bases left in between. This sample's TCRbeta library carried unique molecular identifier barcodes. MiXCR, run by TCRdb on the PCR reads, gives a single entry per CDR3 protein. The sample contains almost 500,000 distinct CDR3 sequences, approximately 13% of which appear only once. Material: PBMCs from the stem cell graft donor, obtained from the stem cell graft. The chain is built from TRBV13 and TRBJ2-5, with D hard to call. The clonotype originates from a human donor who donated a stem cell graft to a child with combined immunodeficiency. CDR3 loop: CASSPPPPGEETQYF. In DNA, the CDR3 is TGTGCCAGCAGCCCCCCCCCCCCAGGCGAAGAGACCCAGTACTTC.